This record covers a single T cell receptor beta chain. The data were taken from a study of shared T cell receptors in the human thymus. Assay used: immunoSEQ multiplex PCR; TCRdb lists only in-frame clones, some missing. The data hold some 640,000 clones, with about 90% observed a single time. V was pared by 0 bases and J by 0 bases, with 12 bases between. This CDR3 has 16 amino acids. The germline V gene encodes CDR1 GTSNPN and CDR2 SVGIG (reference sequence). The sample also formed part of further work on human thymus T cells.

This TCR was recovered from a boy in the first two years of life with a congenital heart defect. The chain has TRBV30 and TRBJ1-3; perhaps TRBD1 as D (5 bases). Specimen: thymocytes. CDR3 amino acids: CAWSVVGDCSGNTIYF. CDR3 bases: TGTGCCTGGAGTGTGGTCGGGGACTGCTCTGGAAACACCATATATTTT.